This passage covers 32 T cell receptor beta chains from one sample sequenced in a study of blood T cell repertoires in COVID-19. Profiled with immunoSEQ multiplex PCR; TCRdb holds only in-frame clones, not every one. This sample has about 250,000 clones, with 88% found just once. The sample consisted of PBMCs or T cells enriched from blood (not recorded which). The receptors derive from a woman aged 45-65 years who had recovered from COVID-19.

The count of this clone is one. V usage is TRBV28 and J usage is TRBJ2-7; TRBD2 matches at 9 bases. The CDR3 is made up of 15 amino acids. Germline-derived CDR1 and CDR2 are MDHEN and SYDVKM. J was trimmed by 2 bases and V by 4 bases; bases with no gene match: 6. The chain's CDR3 is CASSSRTSDAYEQYF. CDR3 nucleotides: TGTGCCAGCAGTTCCCGGACTAGCGATGCCTACGAGCAGTACTTC.

CDR3 coding DNA: TGCGCCAGCAGCAACCACGAAACGGTGAACACTGAAGCTTTCTTT. This translates into CASSNHETVNTEAFF. The V and J genes are TRBV5-1 and TRBJ1-1; D call uncertain. Trimming stripped 4 bases from V and 0 bases from J, with 13 bases between. The CDR3 length is 15 residues. The germline CDR1 and CDR2 sequences are SGHRS and YFSETQ.

The chain combines TRBV30 with TRBJ2-3, with 7 bases fitting TRBD2. The CDR3 consists of 17 residues. Germline assignment: CDR1 GTSNPN and CDR2 SVGIG (reference sequence). J was trimmed by 2 bases and V by 1 base; bases with no gene match: 12. CDR3 nucleotides: TGTGCCTGGAGTGCTTCCGGACTAGTGGGAGTCACAGATACGCAGTATTTT. Its protein is CAWSASGLVGVTDTQYF. Based on the CDR3 plus reference TRBV30 and TRBJ2-3, the full variable domain is SQTIHQWPATLVQPVGSPLSLECTVEGTSNPNLYWYRQAAGRGLQLLFYSVGIGQISSEVPQNLSASRPQDRQFILSSKKLLLSDSGFYLCAWSASGLVGVTDTQYFGPGTRLTVL.

The chain combines TRBV5-4 with TRBJ2-5; a possible D gene is TRBD2 (5 bases). Trimming took 4 bases from V and 5 from J, leaving 15 bases between them. The germline gives CDR1 SGHNT, CDR2 YYREEE (reference sequence). CDR3 length: 14 amino acids. The CDR3 loop reads CASSPGLSGETQYF. The CDR3 nucleotides read TGTGCCAGCAGCCCGGGATTGTCGGGGGAGACCCAGTACTTC. The whole variable domain, filled in from reference TRBV5-4 and TRBJ2-5, reads ETGVTQSPTHLIKTRGQQVTLRCSSQSGHNTVSWYQQALGQGPQFIFQYYREEENGRGNFPPRFSGLQFPNYSSELNVNALELDDSALYLCASSPGLSGETQYFGPGTRLLVL.

This sequence joins TRBV2 and TRBJ2-7; 7 positions agree with TRBD2. The CDR3 is 14 amino acids. Germline CDR1 SNHLY, CDR2 FYNNEI. The junction had 12 bases not matched to a gene; V was cut back by 8 bases and J by 5 bases. The CDR3 region is CASGGRARDDEQYF. The CDR3 bases are TGTGCCAGCGGGGGGAGGGCCAGGGACGACGAGCAGTACTTC.

The rearrangement uses TRBV2 and TRBJ1-5; 12 bases fit TRBD1. Germline CDR1 is SNHLY and CDR2 is FYNNEI. J lost 6 bases, V lost 7 bases, and 7 bases had no gene match. The CDR3 length is 15 residues. CDR3 in DNA: TGTGCCAGCACTGGGACAGGGGGCGAGGGTCAGCCCCAGCATTTT. It is translated as CASTGTGGEGQPQHF.

The chain uses TRBV21-1 and TRBJ1-5. TRBV21-1 is labeled a pseudogene. This CDR3 has 18 residues. The CDR3 DNA is TGTGCCAGCAGCAAAGTTGGTGTAATCCCTCCAGCGGACCAGCCCCAGCATTTT. Encoded protein: CASSKVGVIPPADQPQHF.

Note on this clone: Mismatch with germline at one junction end may stem from a read error. The chain links TRBV11-2 to TRBJ2-1, with D uncertain. This CDR3 is 16 amino acids long. From germline, CDR1 is SGHAT and CDR2 FQNNGV. In DNA form, the CDR3 reads TGTGCCAGCAGATTAGGGTTTGGGCAACGATACAATGAGCAGTTCTTC. It codes for CASRLGFGQRYNEQFF.

The genes are TRBV14 and TRBJ2-7; D possibly corresponds to TRBD2 (6 bases). In germline, CDR1 is SGHDN, CDR2 FVKESK. The V end lost 5 bases, the J end lost 1 base, and 12 bases lay between the germline ends. This CDR3 is built from 14 residues. DNA for the CDR3: TGTGCCAGCAGCGAGCGGGCAGGATCCTACGAGCAGTACTTC. Residues: CASSERAGSYEQYF.

The rearrangement links TRBV6-6 to TRBJ1-6, with 11 bases matching TRBD1. The CDR3 covers 14 residues. Germline CDR1 MNHNY, CDR2 SVGAGI (reference sequence). J gave up 13 bases and V 4 bases, and 6 bases lay outside the gene matches. In nucleotides, the CDR3 is TGTGCCAGCAGTTTAGGACAGGGGGCGAGGCCCCTCCACTTT. It is translated as CASSLGQGARPLHF.

The chain is built from TRBV6-5 and TRBJ2-1, with TRBD2 identical over 7 bases. From germline, CDR1 is MNHEY and CDR2 SVGAGI. The CDR3 totals 14 residues. V lost 10 bases and J lost 1; bases outside the gene matches: 7. The CDR3 coding sequence is TGTGCCACCTTTGGGACTAATTCCTACAATGAGCAGTTCTTC. Protein: CATFGTNSYNEQFF.

This clone appeared once. The chain has TRBV6-5 and TRBJ1-2; possible D gene TRBD1, 6 bases. Trimming left V 0 bases short and J 2 bases short, with 10 bases between. Germline V CDR1 and CDR2: MNHEY, SVGAGI. The length of the CDR3 is 15 residues. The DNA of the CDR3 is TGTGCCAGCAGTTACTCTAGGCAGGGGAACTATGGCTACACCTTC. Protein product: CASSYSRQGNYGYTF.

The CDR3, as DNA: TGTGCCAGCAGTGAGGACAGGGTGGGGGGCTACACCTTC. Translating it yields CASSEDRVGGYTF. This chain joins TRBV27 and TRBJ1-2; 8 nucleotides match TRBD1. The length of the CDR3 is 13 residues. Germline V gene data show CDR1 as MNHEY and CDR2 as SMNVEV (reference sequence). The V gene end was trimmed by 5 bases and the J gene end by 8 bases; junction bases not matched to a gene: 7.

The chain links TRBV7-3 to TRBJ2-7; 10 bases map to TRBD2. The CDR3 consists of 16 residues. The V gene end was trimmed by 3 bases and the J gene end by 7 bases; junction bases not matched to a gene: 12. Germline V CDR1 and CDR2: SGHTA, FQGTGA. The CDR3 loop is CASSLGRLAGVQEQYF. The CDR3 DNA sequence: TGTGCCAGCAGCTTGGGCCGGCTAGCGGGAGTACAAGAGCAGTACTTC.

V gene TRBV18 combines with J gene TRBJ2-7; D may be TRBD2 (5 bases). The V gene lost 0 bases and the J gene lost 6 bases, with 9 bases spanning the gap. This CDR3 spans 13 amino acids. The germline gives CDR1 KGHSH, CDR2 LQKENI. The CDR3 nucleotides are TGTGCCAGCTCACCACCGTTGAGCGGCGAGCAGTACTTC. Residues: CASSPPLSGEQYF.

The genes are TRBV9 and TRBJ2-1; D may be TRBD1 (6 bases). Between the trimmed V and J ends, which lost 2 bases and 5 bases, there was a span of 14 bases. Germline V gene data show CDR1 as SGDLS and CDR2 as YYNGEE. The CDR3 extends over 15 amino acids. CDR3 sequence reads: CASSVAGTFNNEQFF. CDR3 DNA sequence: TGTGCCAGCAGCGTCGCCGGGACATTTAACAATGAGCAGTTCTTC.

The chain uses TRBV5-4 and TRBJ2-3; 7 bases align to TRBD2. The CDR3 covers 17 residues. Germline loops: CDR1 SGHNT, CDR2 YYREEE (reference sequence). Trimming at V came to 0 bases and at J to 2 bases, leaving 9 bases not matched to a gene. For the CDR3, the DNA is TGTGCCAGCAGCTTGGAGCCCGGGAGGAGCCCCACAGATACGCAGTATTTT. Translating gives CASSLEPGRSPTDTQYF. The entire variable domain, with the rest obtained from reference TRBV5-4 and TRBJ2-3, is as follows: ETGVTQSPTHLIKTRGQQVTLRCSSQSGHNTVSWYQQALGQGPQFIFQYYREEENGRGNFPPRFSGLQFPNYSSELNVNALELDDSALYLCASSLEPGRSPTDTQYFGPGTRLTVL.

The chain joins TRBV7-2 to TRBJ2-7; 7 bases are a match to TRBD2. The CDR3 sequence is 16 residues long. V was pared by 1 base and J by 0 bases, with 6 bases of the junction left unmatched. Germline V gene sequence: CDR1 SGHTA, CDR2 FQGNSA. The CDR3 region has the DNA TGTGCCAGCAGCTTAGTGGCTAGCGGAGGCTCCTACGAGCAGTACTTC. Its protein is CASSLVASGGSYEQYF. The variable domain in full, completed from reference TRBV7-2 and TRBJ2-7, reads GAGVSQSPSNKVTEKGKDVELRCDPISGHTALYWYRQSLGQGLEFLIYFQGNSAPDKSGLPSDRFSAERTGGSVSTLTIQRTQQEDSAVYLCASSLVASGGSYEQYFGPGTRLTVT.

V usage is TRBV27 and J usage is TRBJ2-7, with 9 bases fitting TRBD1. The CDR3 consists of 14 residues. Unmatched junction bases numbered 4, after V lost 4 bases and J lost 3 bases. From germline, CDR1 is MNHEY and CDR2 SMNVEV (reference sequence). CDR3 protein: CASSSPGQGYEQYF. The CDR3 region has the DNA TGTGCCAGCAGTTCCCCGGGACAGGGCTACGAGCAGTACTTC.

V is TRBV12-5 and J is TRBJ1-1; 9 bases line up with TRBD1. The CDR3 spans 13 residues. Losses at the gene ends were 6 bases for V and 9 bases for J; bases not matched to a gene: 8. In germline, CDR1 is LGHNT, CDR2 FRNRAP. Written as DNA, the CDR3 is TGTGCTAGTGGACCAACCGGGACAGGGAAAGCTTTCTTT. This gives the protein CASGPTGTGKAFF.

The chain has TRBV9 and TRBJ2-2, with unresolved D. The length of the CDR3 is 13 residues. V lost 0 bases and J lost 4, with 4 bases in between. Germline CDR1 and CDR2: SGDLS and YYNGEE. The CDR3 DNA is TGTGCCAGCAGCGTAGACGGCACCGGGGAGCTGTTTTTT. The encoded protein is CASSVDGTGELFF.

V and J are TRBV5-5 and TRBJ2-1, with D perhaps TRBD1 (6 bases). The ends were cut back, 4 bases at V and 0 bases at J, with 11 bases in the middle. CDR3 length: 15 amino acids. The germline V gene has CDR1 SGHKS and CDR2 YYEKEE (reference sequence). The CDR3 here is CASSQTGSSYNEQFF. In DNA form, the CDR3 reads TGTGCCAGCAGCCAAACAGGGAGCTCCTACAATGAGCAGTTCTTC.

This sequence joins TRBV27 and TRBJ2-7, with TRBD2 identical over 11 bases. This CDR3 has 15 amino acids. The J segment lost 3 bases and the V segment lost 6 bases, leaving 7 bases of the junction unmatched. CDR1 and CDR2 (germline): MNHEY, SMNVEV (reference sequence). This CDR3 is CASSRTSGLVYEQYF. As DNA, the CDR3 is TGTGCCAGCAGCCGGACTAGCGGGCTGGTCTACGAGCAGTACTTC.

The J gene is TRBJ2-7, the V gene TRBV18; possibly TRBD1 for D (5 bases). V lost 2 bases and J 6 bases, leaving 14 bases between the germline ends. CDR1 is KGHSH, CDR2 LQKENI, per germline. CDR3 length: 14 residues. CDR3 bases: TGTGCCAGCTCACCAGGTCAGGGATTTGGCGAGCAGTACTTC. Protein sequence: CASSPGQGFGEQYF.

The gene calls are TRBV5-1 and TRBJ1-3; 7 bases align to TRBD1. CDR3 size: 14 residues. Trimming took 3 bases from V and 4 from J; bases not matched to a gene: 4. Germline assignment: CDR1 SGHRS and CDR2 YFSETQ. This chain's CDR3 is CASSSTGPGNTIYF. CDR3 coding DNA: TGCGCCAGCAGCTCGACAGGGCCCGGAAACACCATATATTTT.

The chain has TRBV3-1 (or the pseudogene TRBV3-2) and TRBJ2-7, with 10 bases that match TRBD1. CDR1 and CDR2 from the germline V gene are LGHDT and YNNKEL (reference sequence). After removal of 4 bases from V and 5 bases from J, the junction contained 2 bases not matched to a gene. This CDR3 has 13 amino acids. The CDR3 spells CASSLTGGNEQYF. In DNA form, the CDR3 reads TGTGCCAGCAGCCTGACAGGGGGCAACGAGCAGTACTTC.

CDR3 sequence (DNA): TGTGCCAGCAGTTCGCCCAGCGGGAGGCTGAGGGAGCAGTTCTTC. This gives the protein CASSSPSGRLREQFF. The V gene is TRBV28, the J gene TRBJ2-1, with TRBD2 identical over 9 bases. The V gene's germline CDR1 is MDHEN and CDR2 SYDVKM. J lost 10 bases, V lost 4 bases, and 11 bases had no gene match. The CDR3 sequence is 15 residues long.

This clone has just one count. This chain joins TRBV6-2 or TRBV6-3 and TRBJ2-7; TRBD2 matches 8 bases. Trimming took 4 bases from V and 3 from J; bases not matched to a gene: 11. Looked up from germline, CDR1 is MNHEY and CDR2 is SVGEGT. The CDR3 extends over 16 amino acids. The CDR3 protein is CASSSTRLARNYEQYF. CDR3 bases: TGTGCCAGCAGTTCAACCCGACTAGCGCGAAACTACGAGCAGTACTTC.

V is TRBV3-1 (or the pseudogene TRBV3-2) and J is TRBJ1-4; D not certain. Trimming took off 2 bases at V and 1 base at J, with 8 bases between the two ends. There are 15 residues in the CDR3. Germline V gene lookup returns CDR1 LGHDT and CDR2 YNNKEL (reference sequence). The CDR3 DNA reads as TGTGCCAGCAGCCAACGGGGAGTAACTAATGAAAAACTGTTTTTT. Amino acids: CASSQRGVTNEKLFF.

The chain joins TRBV27 to TRBJ1-6; D may be TRBD1 (6 bases). Germline V gene lookup returns CDR1 MNHEY and CDR2 SMNVEV (reference sequence). Trimming took 2 bases from V and 9 from J, leaving 11 bases between them. The CDR3 extends over 14 amino acids. CDR3 nucleotides: TGTGCCAGCAGTTTAAGGCAGGGGACTTCACCCCTCCACTTT. Translating gives CASSLRQGTSPLHF.

The chain combines TRBV5-5 with TRBJ1-6, with D possibly being TRBD1 (5 bases). Germline loops: CDR1 SGHKS, CDR2 YYEKEE (reference sequence). V lost 3 bases and J 6 bases, leaving 13 bases between the germline ends. This CDR3 has 15 amino acids. In nucleotides, the CDR3 is TGTGCCAGCAGCTCCTCTGTGGGGGGTAATTCACCCCTCCACTTT. The encoded protein is CASSSSVGGNSPLHF.

The chain joins TRBV10-2 to TRBJ1-2; tentatively, D is TRBD1 (6 bases). Germline V lookup: CDR1 WSHSY, CDR2 SAAADI. CDR3 length: 14 residues. Trimming removed 2 bases from V and 4 bases from J, with 11 bases in between. The CDR3 sequence: CASSENRVSYGYTF. The CDR3 DNA follows: TGCGCCAGCAGTGAGAACAGGGTGTCCTATGGCTACACCTTC.